The rows below give T cell receptor beta chains drawn from one sample of a study of blood T cell repertoires in COVID-19. TCRdb's copy holds only in-frame clones and misses some; the assay was immunoSEQ multiplex PCR. The table includes hundreds of thousands of clones, roughly 85% detected once. Sequencing input: peripheral blood. The receptors come from a human donor in a cohort sampled during active COVID-19. Each CDR3 is given with its conserved first and last residue. Fields, in order: D gene, CDR3 length, J gene, clone size, V gene, CDR3 DNA, CDR3 protein. The D gene is left open where the match is weak. Expanded clones are given a class, and other clones once, few, many or no size at all.

d_gene: .
len: 14
j_gene: TRBJ1-2
abundance: .
v_gene: TRBV5-1
CDR3nt: TGCGCCAGCAGCTTGGCGGGAGTAAACTATGGCTACACCTTC
CDR3aa: CASSLAGVNYGYTF

d_gene: TRBD1
len: 13
j_gene: TRBJ1-2
abundance: .
v_gene: TRBV9
CDR3nt: TGTGCCAGCAGCGCAGGGGGCTTTTATGGCTACACCTTC
CDR3aa: CASSAGGFYGYTF

d_gene: .
len: 14
j_gene: TRBJ2-7
abundance: .
v_gene: TRBV4-1
CDR3nt: TGCGCCAGCAGCTTCAGGGAAAGCTCCTACGAGCAGTACTTC
CDR3aa: CASSFRESSYEQYF

d_gene: .
len: 16
j_gene: TRBJ1-1
abundance: .
v_gene: TRBV4-1
CDR3nt: TGCGCCAGCAGCCAAGAAAGGGACATCCGTAGGACTGAAGCTTTCTTT
CDR3aa: CASSQERDIRRTEAFF

d_gene: .
len: 13
j_gene: TRBJ1-1
abundance: .
v_gene: TRBV9
CDR3nt: TGTGCCAGCAGCGTAGGACCCGGGGCTGAAGCTTTCTTT
CDR3aa: CASSVGPGAEAFF

d_gene: TRBD1
len: 15
j_gene: TRBJ2-1
abundance: .
v_gene: TRBV7-3
CDR3nt: TGTGCCAGCAGCAAAGACAGGGGGCCCTACAATGAGCAGTTCTTC
CDR3aa: CASSKDRGPYNEQFF

d_gene: .
len: 15
j_gene: TRBJ2-1
abundance: .
v_gene: TRBV19
CDR3nt: TGTGCCAGTAGTATACAGAACAGAAAAAACAATGAGCAGTTCTTC
CDR3aa: CASSIQNRKNNEQFF

d_gene: .
len: 15
j_gene: TRBJ2-7
abundance: .
v_gene: TRBV12-2
CDR3nt: TGTGCAAGTCGCGGGGGGGGGACCGAGACCGGCGAGCAGTACTTC
CDR3aa: CASRGGGTETGEQYF

d_gene: .
len: 15
j_gene: TRBJ1-1
abundance: .
v_gene: TRBV7-2
CDR3nt: TGTGCCAGCAGCTTAGACAGTACTTCGAACACTGAAGCTTTCTTT
CDR3aa: CASSLDSTSNTEAFF

d_gene: TRBD1
len: 13
j_gene: TRBJ1-2
abundance: .
v_gene: TRBV2
CDR3nt: TGTGCCAGCGGATCAGGGGGGAACTATGGCTACACCTTC
CDR3aa: CASGSGGNYGYTF

d_gene: .
len: 14
j_gene: TRBJ1-2
abundance: .
v_gene: TRBV11-2
CDR3nt: TGTGCCAGCAGCTTACCAGCAGGGGATGATGGCTACACCTTC
CDR3aa: CASSLPAGDDGYTF

d_gene: .
len: 15
j_gene: TRBJ1-6
abundance: medium-sized
v_gene: TRBV11-2
CDR3nt: TGTGCCAGCAGCCCAAGTCCAGGGTATAATTCACCCCTCCACTTT
CDR3aa: CASSPSPGYNSPLHF

d_gene: .
len: 13
j_gene: TRBJ1-5
abundance: .
v_gene: TRBV19
CDR3nt: TGTGCCAGTAGTATGGGACTAGGTCAGCCCCAGCATTTT
CDR3aa: CASSMGLGQPQHF

d_gene: TRBD1
len: 17
j_gene: TRBJ2-4
abundance: .
v_gene: TRBV5-1
CDR3nt: TGCGCCAGCAGCTTGGGACAGGGGCCTAAAGCCAAAAACATTCAGTACTTC
CDR3aa: CASSLGQGPKAKNIQYF

d_gene: .
len: 13
j_gene: TRBJ2-2
abundance: .
v_gene: TRBV18
CDR3nt: TGTGCCAGCTCACAGGACAGCACCGGGGAGCTGTTTTTT
CDR3aa: CASSQDSTGELFF

d_gene: .
len: 15
j_gene: TRBJ1-1
abundance: .
v_gene: TRBV5-1
CDR3nt: TGCGCCAGCAGCACCCAAGGGACTTCGAACACTGAAGCTTTCTTT
CDR3aa: CASSTQGTSNTEAFF

d_gene: TRBD1
len: 15
j_gene: TRBJ2-7
abundance: .
v_gene: TRBV14
CDR3nt: TGTGCCAGCAGCCGTACGGGACAGGGTATCCACGAGCAGTACTTC
CDR3aa: CASSRTGQGIHEQYF

d_gene: .
len: 11
j_gene: TRBJ1-2
abundance: few
v_gene: TRBV6-5
CDR3nt: TGTGCCAGCAGTACAGCCTATGGCTACACCTTC
CDR3aa: CASSTAYGYTF

d_gene: .
len: 15
j_gene: TRBJ1-1
abundance: .
v_gene: TRBV20-1
CDR3nt: TGCAGTGCTAGTCAGCCCTCCCGGGGGGACACTGAAGCTTTCTTT
CDR3aa: CSASQPSRGDTEAFF

d_gene: TRBD1
len: 15
j_gene: TRBJ1-2
abundance: .
v_gene: TRBV6-1
CDR3nt: TGTGCCAGCAGTGAAGGGACAGGGGCAGTCTATGGCTACACCTTC
CDR3aa: CASSEGTGAVYGYTF

d_gene: TRBD2
len: 15
j_gene: TRBJ2-7
abundance: .
v_gene: TRBV24-1
CDR3nt: TGTGCCACCAGTGATGGGGGGGAGGCACCCTACGAGCAGTACTTC
CDR3aa: CATSDGGEAPYEQYF

d_gene: .
len: 13
j_gene: TRBJ2-1
abundance: .
v_gene: TRBV7-8
CDR3nt: TGTGCCAGCAGCGTCGGAGGGGACAATGAGCAGTTCTTC
CDR3aa: CASSVGGDNEQFF

d_gene: TRBD1
len: 15
j_gene: TRBJ2-1
abundance: .
v_gene: TRBV5-1
CDR3nt: TGCGCCAGCAGCGGGGGACAGCTAATCGGGAATGAGCAGTTCTTC
CDR3aa: CASSGGQLIGNEQFF

d_gene: .
len: 18
j_gene: TRBJ2-1
abundance: .
v_gene: TRBV7-2
CDR3nt: TGTGCCAGCAGCTTACTCCCCGCTGACGGGAGCTCCTACAATGAGCAGTTCTTC
CDR3aa: CASSLLPADGSSYNEQFF

d_gene: TRBD1
len: 14
j_gene: TRBJ2-7
abundance: .
v_gene: TRBV6-6
CDR3nt: TGTGCCAGCAGTGGAGGACAGGGAGCAAACGAGCAGTACTTC
CDR3aa: CASSGGQGANEQYF

d_gene: .
len: 12
j_gene: TRBJ1-1
abundance: .
v_gene: TRBV7-9
CDR3nt: TGTGCCTCCTCTCGGGGAAACACTGAAGCTTTCTTT
CDR3aa: CASSRGNTEAFF

d_gene: TRBD1
len: 11
j_gene: TRBJ1-2
abundance: once
v_gene: TRBV10-2
CDR3nt: TGCGCCAGCAGTGATGGGCAGGGGGCCGCCTTC
CDR3aa: CASSDGQGAAF

d_gene: .
len: 13
j_gene: TRBJ2-1
abundance: .
v_gene: TRBV14
CDR3nt: TGTGCCAGCAGTCGACAGGTCGCCAATGAGCAGTTCTTC
CDR3aa: CASSRQVANEQFF

d_gene: .
len: 15
j_gene: TRBJ1-6
abundance: .
v_gene: TRBV4-1
CDR3nt: TGCGCCAGCAGCCTCCTGACCACAGGGAATTCACCCCTCCACTTT
CDR3aa: CASSLLTTGNSPLHF

d_gene: .
len: 15
j_gene: TRBJ2-2
abundance: .
v_gene: TRBV5-1
CDR3nt: TGCGCCAGCAGCTTGGTAATCCAGATCCCCGGGGAGCTGTTTTTT
CDR3aa: CASSLVIQIPGELFF

d_gene: .
len: 13
j_gene: TRBJ1-4
abundance: .
v_gene: TRBV7-2
CDR3nt: TGTGCCAGCAGCTTAGAACAAGGGGGAAAACTGTTTTTT
CDR3aa: CASSLEQGGKLFF

d_gene: .
len: 15
j_gene: TRBJ1-2
abundance: few
v_gene: TRBV9
CDR3nt: TGTGCCAGCAGCAAGGGACACACGTTAAAGGACGGCTACACCTTC
CDR3aa: CASSKGHTLKDGYTF

d_gene: .
len: 14
j_gene: TRBJ1-2
abundance: .
v_gene: TRBV9
CDR3nt: TGTGCCAGCAGCTCAACCCAAAATCTTCGGGGCTACACCTTC
CDR3aa: CASSSTQNLRGYTF

d_gene: .
len: 14
j_gene: TRBJ1-1
abundance: .
v_gene: TRBV7-6
CDR3nt: TGTGCCAGCAGCCCTCAGGGTTTTAACACTGAAGCTTTCTTT
CDR3aa: CASSPQGFNTEAFF